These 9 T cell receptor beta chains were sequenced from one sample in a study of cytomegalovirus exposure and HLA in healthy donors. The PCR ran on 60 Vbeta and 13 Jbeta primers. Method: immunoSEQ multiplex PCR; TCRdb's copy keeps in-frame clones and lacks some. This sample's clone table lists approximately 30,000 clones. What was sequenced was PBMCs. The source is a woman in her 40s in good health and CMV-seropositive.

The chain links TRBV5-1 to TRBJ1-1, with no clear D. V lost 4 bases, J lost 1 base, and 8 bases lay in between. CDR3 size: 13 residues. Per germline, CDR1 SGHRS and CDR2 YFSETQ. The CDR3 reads CASSLAENTEAFF. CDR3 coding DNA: TGCGCCAGCAGCCTGGCAGAGAACACTGAAGCTTTCTTT.

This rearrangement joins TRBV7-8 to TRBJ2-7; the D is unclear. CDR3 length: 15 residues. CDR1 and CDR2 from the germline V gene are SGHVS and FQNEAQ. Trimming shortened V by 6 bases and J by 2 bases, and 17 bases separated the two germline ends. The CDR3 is CASSLLVPPAYEQYF. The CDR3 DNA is TGTGCCAGCAGTTTATTAGTCCCCCCGGCCTACGAGCAGTACTTC.

The CDR3 coding sequence is TGTGCCAGCAGCCTACCGGGCTACAATGAGCAGTTCTTC. Protein sequence: CASSLPGYNEQFF. The chain couples TRBV5-6 to TRBJ2-1; D is unresolved. Trimming left V 4 bases short and J 3 bases short, with 8 bases between. In germline, CDR1 is SGHDT, CDR2 YYEEEE. This CDR3 has 13 amino acids.

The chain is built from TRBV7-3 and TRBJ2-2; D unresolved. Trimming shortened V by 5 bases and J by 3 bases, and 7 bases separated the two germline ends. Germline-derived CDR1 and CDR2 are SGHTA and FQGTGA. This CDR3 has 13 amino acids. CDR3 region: CASSPVDTGELFF. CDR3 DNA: TGTGCCAGCAGCCCGGTTGACACCGGGGAGCTGTTTTTT.

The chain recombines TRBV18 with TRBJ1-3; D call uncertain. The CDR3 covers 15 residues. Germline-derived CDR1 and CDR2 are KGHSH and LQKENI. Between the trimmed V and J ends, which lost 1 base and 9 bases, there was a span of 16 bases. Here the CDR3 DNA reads TGTGCCAGCTCACCACAGGAGACCCCCTCGGGCACCATATATTTT. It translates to CASSPQETPSGTIYF. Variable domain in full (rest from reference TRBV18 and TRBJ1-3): NAGVMQNPRHLVRRRGQEARLRCSPMKGHSHVYWYRQLPEEGLKFMVYLQKENIIDESGMPKERFSAEFPKEGPSILRIQQVVRGDSAAYFCASSPQETPSGTIYFGEGSWLTVV.

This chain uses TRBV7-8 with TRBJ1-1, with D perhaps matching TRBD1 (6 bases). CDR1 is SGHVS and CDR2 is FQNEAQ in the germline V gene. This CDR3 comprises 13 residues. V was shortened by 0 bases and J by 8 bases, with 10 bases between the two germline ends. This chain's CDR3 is CASSLANREEAFF. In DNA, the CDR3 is TGTGCCAGCAGCTTAGCGAACAGGGAGGAAGCTTTCTTT.

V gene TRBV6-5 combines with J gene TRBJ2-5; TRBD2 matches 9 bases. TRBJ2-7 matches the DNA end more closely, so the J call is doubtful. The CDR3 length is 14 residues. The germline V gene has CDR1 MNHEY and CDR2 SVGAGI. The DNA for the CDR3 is TGTGCCAGCAGTTACGCGGGAGGGTCCTACGAGCAGTACTTC. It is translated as CASSYAGGSYEQYF.

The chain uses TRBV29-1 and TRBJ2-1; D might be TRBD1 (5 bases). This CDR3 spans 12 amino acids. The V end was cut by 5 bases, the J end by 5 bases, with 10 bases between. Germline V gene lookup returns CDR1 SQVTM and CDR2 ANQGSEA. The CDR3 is CSVWTPDNEQFF. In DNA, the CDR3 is TGCAGCGTTTGGACACCCGACAATGAGCAGTTCTTC.

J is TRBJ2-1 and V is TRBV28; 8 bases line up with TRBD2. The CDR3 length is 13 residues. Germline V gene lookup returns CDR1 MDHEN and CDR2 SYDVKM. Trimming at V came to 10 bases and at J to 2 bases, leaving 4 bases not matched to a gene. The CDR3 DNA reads TGTGCCACCGCGGGGGGAACCTACAATGAGCAGTTCTTC. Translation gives CATAGGTYNEQFF.